The rows below give T cell receptor beta chains drawn from one sample of a study of radiation and T cells in renal cell carcinoma. This table comes from immunoSEQ multiplex PCR, and its TCRdb copy is limited to in-frame clones, with some not included. Altogether roughly 120,000 clones are present, about 81% being singletons, with the ten largest covering under 2.5%. Sample: blood, taken from a patient whose treatment included radiotherapy and nephrectomy. Every receptor here comes from a woman aged 60-70 years with renal cell carcinoma. The CDR3 runs from the conserved cysteine through the conserved F or W. The order of the fields is V gene, clone size, J gene, CDR3 protein. Size tells how often a clone was seen (once, few, many) or the class of an expanded clone, and some rows leave it out.

v_call: TRBV5-5
clone_size: NA
j_call: TRBJ2-7
cdr3_aa: CASSLLYPGRGSYEQYF

v_call: TRBV7-6
clone_size: NA
j_call: TRBJ2-5
cdr3_aa: CASSLWERAGETQYF

v_call: TRBV7-2
clone_size: NA
j_call: TRBJ2-2
cdr3_aa: CASTQLAGAGPGELFF

v_call: TRBV5-1
clone_size: once
j_call: TRBJ2-1
cdr3_aa: CASSQGLAGYNEQFF

v_call: TRBV27
clone_size: few
j_call: TRBJ2-5
cdr3_aa: CASSLDRRGETQYF

v_call: TRBV14
clone_size: NA
j_call: TRBJ2-3
cdr3_aa: CASSPPGAGTDTQYF

v_call: TRBV6-5
clone_size: NA
j_call: TRBJ1-2
cdr3_aa: CASSFRQGEGYGYTF

v_call: TRBV5-1
clone_size: NA
j_call: TRBJ2-2
cdr3_aa: CASSLRAGLSTGELFF

v_call: TRBV5-1
clone_size: few
j_call: TRBJ1-1
cdr3_aa: CASSLGLNTEAFF

v_call: TRBV29-1
clone_size: NA
j_call: TRBJ2-2
cdr3_aa: CSVAERDHTGELFF

v_call: TRBV6-1
clone_size: once
j_call: TRBJ2-5
cdr3_aa: CASSSGNQETQYF

v_call: TRBV6-1
clone_size: NA
j_call: TRBJ1-5
cdr3_aa: CASSVGSQPQHF

v_call: TRBV9
clone_size: NA
j_call: TRBJ2-7
cdr3_aa: CASTYDRDRGCEQYF

v_call: TRBV6-5
clone_size: NA
j_call: TRBJ1-1
cdr3_aa: CASSQTGGIDAFF

v_call: TRBV27
clone_size: NA
j_call: TRBJ1-1
cdr3_aa: CASSLGVGTEAFF

v_call: TRBV5-1
clone_size: NA
j_call: TRBJ2-3
cdr3_aa: CASAPGNTGATDTQYF

v_call: TRBV30
clone_size: NA
j_call: TRBJ1-1
cdr3_aa: CAWRENQAEAFF

v_call: TRBV28
clone_size: NA
j_call: TRBJ1-1
cdr3_aa: CASRNAREAFF

v_call: TRBV10-1
clone_size: NA
j_call: TRBJ1-5
cdr3_aa: CAKGGVNQPQHF

v_call: TRBV18
clone_size: NA
j_call: TRBJ2-1
cdr3_aa: CASSPRQGGYNEQFF

v_call: TRBV15
clone_size: once
j_call: TRBJ2-1
cdr3_aa: CATSRAAFLVNEQFF

v_call: TRBV6-5
clone_size: NA
j_call: TRBJ2-7
cdr3_aa: CASSNTPGGDHF